These T cell receptor beta chains were read from a single sample in a study of shared clonotypes between healthy human individuals. Generated by immunoSEQ multiplex PCR, the TCRdb table keeps only in-frame clones and is missing some. Here the sample spans about 1 million clones, roughly 70% being singletons. The sequenced sample consisted of memory CD4+ T cells sorted from blood. The receptor source for this set is a man aged 18 to 29 in good health. CDR3s include the opening cysteine and the closing phenylalanine or tryptophan. A D gene is named only where the DNA matches it firmly. Not every row has a clone size; where given, it reads once, few, many or a size class.

V	D	size	J	length	CDR3	DNA
TRBV2	TRBD2	.	TRBJ2-1	15	CASSEQRGNYNEQFF	TGTGCCAGCAGTGAACAGCGGGGGAACTACAATGAGCAGTTCTTC
TRBV4-2	TRBD2	.	TRBJ2-1	16	CASSQASGGSYNEQFF	TGTGCCAGCAGCCAGGCATCGGGGGGCTCCTACAATGAGCAGTTCTTC
TRBV11-2	.	.	TRBJ2-3	14	CASSSRIRPDTQYF	TGTGCCAGCAGCTCTAGGATTCGGCCAGATACGCAGTATTTT
TRBV10-2	TRBD2	.	TRBJ2-5	17	CASSESGLAGGQETQYF	TGCGCCAGCAGTGAGTCTGGGCTAGCGGGGGGGCAAGAGACCCAGTACTTC
TRBV6-1	.	.	TRBJ1-5	15	CASSVGGSSNQPQHF	TGTGCCAGCAGTGTCGGGGGTTCAAGCAATCAGCCCCAGCATTTT
TRBV27	TRBD2	.	TRBJ2-5	17	CASSSGLAGGRGETQYF	TGTGCCAGCAGTTCGGGACTAGCGGGAGGTCGGGGAGAGACCCAGTACTTC
TRBV6-1	.	.	TRBJ2-5	14	CASSGDTFQETQYF	TGTGCCAGCAGTGGAGACACGTTCCAAGAGACCCAGTACTTC
TRBV7-9	TRBD1	.	TRBJ2-7	18	CASSLGSVGQGFLHEQYF	TGTGCCAGCAGCTTAGGGTCTGTGGGACAGGGATTCCTACACGAGCAGTACTTC
TRBV7-2	.	.	TRBJ1-1	12	CASSPRGREAFF	TGTGCCAGCAGCCCTAGGGGCCGCGAAGCTTTCTTT
TRBV6-5	TRBD1	.	TRBJ2-7	14	CASSRDRGLYEQYF	TGTGCCAGCAGTCGAGACAGGGGGTTGTACGAGCAGTACTTC
TRBV18	.	.	TRBJ2-7	15	CASSPVQALTYEQYF	TGTGCCAGCTCACCAGTACAGGCGCTTACCTACGAGCAGTACTTC
TRBV6-1	TRBD1	.	TRBJ1-1	15	CASSLVGQGSTRAFF	TGTGCCAGCAGTCTGGTGGGACAGGGCTCTACTAGAGCTTTCTTT
TRBV28	.	few	TRBJ1-5	12	CASRPLNQPQHF	TGTGCCAGCCGTCCCTTAAATCAGCCCCAGCATTTT
TRBV5-1	.	.	TRBJ2-3	15	CASSLDGKSADTQYF	TGCGCCAGCAGCTTGGACGGTAAAAGCGCAGATACGCAGTATTTT
TRBV5-1	.	.	TRBJ1-5	14	CASSQGRSNQPQHF	TGCGCCAGCAGCCAGGGACGCAGCAATCAGCCCCAGCATTTT
TRBV30	.	.	TRBJ1-2	12	CAWTAVNYGYTF	TGTGCCTGGACGGCCGTTAACTATGGCTACACCTTC
TRBV7-9	TRBD1	.	TRBJ1-2	15	CASSPKFTGGDGYTF	TGTGCCAGCAGCCCGAAATTTACAGGGGGGGATGGCTACACCTTC
TRBV9	.	.	TRBJ1-6	12	CASSVDRGSLHF	TGTGCCAGCAGCGTAGATAGGGGATCCCTCCACTTT
TRBV19	.	once	TRBJ2-1	15	CATNRGTYTLNEQFF	TGTGCCACCAATCGAGGGACGTACACCCTCAATGAGCAGTTCTTC
TRBV7-9	TRBD1	.	TRBJ2-7	15	CASSTRRTGPYEQYF	TGTGCCAGCAGCACACGTAGGACAGGGCCCTACGAGCAGTACTTC
TRBV5-1	.	.	TRBJ2-7	13	CASSFSGSYEQYF	TGCGCCAGCAGCTTTAGCGGATCCTACGAGCAGTACTTC
TRBV10-3	TRBD1	.	TRBJ1-1	15	CAINDPGQKNTEAFF	TGTGCCATCAACGACCCGGGACAGAAGAACACTGAAGCTTTCTTT
TRBV5-1	.	.	TRBJ2-3	14	CASSLERGTDTQYF	TGCGCCAGCAGCTTGGAGCGGGGCACAGATACGCAGTATTTT
TRBV6-5	TRBD2	.	TRBJ2-3	15	CASSLLAGETDTQYF	TGTGCCAGCAGTTTACTAGCGGGAGAGACAGATACGCAGTATTTT
TRBV29-1	.	.	TRBJ1-2	12	CSVVRGGLGYTF	TGCAGCGTTGTTCGGGGCGGGTTGGGCTACACCTTC
TRBV6-1	.	few	TRBJ2-2	14	CASSTQLNTGELFF	TGTGCCAGCAGTACCCAATTAAACACCGGGGAGCTGTTTTTT
TRBV27	TRBD1	few	TRBJ1-6	14	CASSGTGDHSPLHF	TGTGCCAGCAGTGGGACAGGGGACCATTCACCCCTCCACTTT
TRBV5-1	.	.	TRBJ2-3	13	CASSLGRGDTQYF	TGCGCCAGCAGCCTGGGGAGAGGAGATACGCAGTATTTT
TRBV6-5	.	.	TRBJ1-1	11	CASSRATEAFF	TGTGCCAGCAGCCGCGCCACTGAAGCTTTCTTT
TRBV10-3	.	.	TRBJ2-1	15	CAIRGGGGAYNEQFF	TGTGCCATCAGGGGAGGCGGAGGGGCCTACAATGAGCAGTTCTTC
TRBV30	.	.	TRBJ2-7	12	CAWSVNTYEQYF	TGTGCCTGGAGTGTGAACACCTACGAGCAGTACTTC
TRBV28	TRBD1	.	TRBJ1-1	15	CASSTDRGLNTEAFF	TGTGCCAGCAGTACTGACAGGGGGCTTAACACTGAAGCTTTCTTT
TRBV19	.	.	TRBJ1-5	18	CASSTPRGVSISNQPQHF	TGTGCCAGTAGTACACCTCGGGGAGTCAGTATAAGCAATCAGCCCCAGCATTTT
TRBV5-5	.	.	TRBJ2-7	14	CASSFGPTSYEQYF	TGTGCCAGCAGCTTTGGCCCTACCTCCTACGAGCAGTACTTC
TRBV7-2	TRBD2	.	TRBJ2-7	18	CASSLGFYYSGGSYEQYF	TGTGCCAGCAGCTTAGGATTCTACTATAGCGGGGGCTCCTACGAGCAGTACTTC
TRBV4-1	TRBD1	.	TRBJ1-1	15	CASSQEQGLGTEAFF	TGCGCCAGCAGCCAAGAACAGGGGCTTGGGACTGAAGCTTTCTTT
TRBV7-9	.	.	TRBJ2-3	13	CASSVTGRDTQYF	TGTGCCAGCAGCGTAACAGGGAGGGATACGCAGTATTTT
TRBV6-1	.	.	TRBJ1-5	16	CASSEGAENSNQPQHF	TGTGCCAGCAGTGAAGGAGCGGAGAATAGCAATCAGCCCCAGCATTTT
TRBV28	.	.	TRBJ2-5	12	CASSSAEETQYF	TGTGCCAGCAGTTCAGCAGAAGAGACCCAGTACTTC
TRBV11-2	.	.	TRBJ2-4	15	CASSLVGLAKNIQYF	TGTGCCAGCAGCCTCGTAGGCTTAGCCAAAAACATTCAGTACTTC
TRBV27	.	.	TRBJ1-6	12	CASSLVPGTLHF	TGTGCCAGCAGCTTGGTTCCCGGAACTCTCCACTTT
TRBV28	TRBD1	.	TRBJ1-5	14	CASSRDRSNQPQHF	TGTGCCAGCAGTCGGGACAGGAGCAATCAGCCCCAGCATTTT
TRBV10-3	TRBD1	few	TRBJ2-3	15	CAIRQTGGATDTQYF	TGTGCCATCAGACAAACAGGGGGCGCCACAGATACGCAGTATTTT
TRBV29-1	TRBD1	.	TRBJ1-2	15	CSARTGTPPMVGYTF	TGCAGCGCGCGGACAGGGACGCCTCCTATGGTGGGCTACACCTTC
TRBV6-5	TRBD1	.	TRBJ1-1	14	CASSAGGRGTEAFF	TGTGCCAGCAGCGCAGGGGGCAGAGGGACTGAAGCTTTCTTT
TRBV6-1	TRBD2	once	TRBJ2-2	15	CASSVGLAGVGELFF	TGTGCCAGCAGTGTCGGACTAGCGGGGGTAGGGGAGCTGTTTTTT
TRBV28	TRBD1	.	TRBJ2-5	13	CASQGQGQKTQYF	TGTGCCAGCCAAGGACAGGGACAAAAGACCCAGTACTTC
TRBV6-6	.	.	TRBJ1-5	12	CASSTSSHTGDF	TGTGCCAGCAGTACTAGTTCCCATACCGGAGATTTT
TRBV6-5	.	few	TRBJ1-1	13	CASRGVAGSEAFF	TGTGCCAGCAGGGGAGTGGCGGGCTCTGAAGCTTTCTTT
TRBV10-2	TRBD2	.	TRBJ2-7	13	CASRPSGGREQYF	TGCGCCAGCAGACCTAGCGGGGGCCGGGAGCAGTACTTC
TRBV30	.	few	TRBJ2-2	14	CAWSVGQGGGELFF	TGTGCCTGGAGTGTAGGTCAGGGGGGCGGGGAGCTGTTTTTT
TRBV7-6	.	.	TRBJ1-6	16	CASSLGNRMMNSPLHF	TGTGCCAGCAGCTTAGGGAACAGAATGATGAATTCACCCCTCCACTTT
TRBV19	.	.	TRBJ1-5	15	CASRFEGVWNQPQHF	TGTGCCAGCAGATTCGAAGGGGTATGGAATCAGCCCCAGCATTTT
TRBV5-4	TRBD1	few	TRBJ1-1	17	CASSLGQGAAMNTEAFF	TGTGCCAGCAGCCTGGGACAGGGGGCTGCCATGAACACTGAAGCTTTCTTT
TRBV27	TRBD1	.	TRBJ1-5	16	CASSRLQGAGNQPQHF	TGTGCCAGCAGCAGATTACAGGGGGCGGGCAATCAGCCCCAGCATTTT
TRBV7-2	TRBD2	.	TRBJ2-3	16	CASSTRTSGMGDTQYF	TGTGCCAGCAGCACACGGACTAGCGGGATGGGAGATACGCAGTATTTT
TRBV7-8	.	.	TRBJ2-7	12	CASRITGYEQYF	TGTGCCAGCAGGATAACAGGCTACGAGCAGTACTTC
TRBV7-2	TRBD2	.	TRBJ2-1	14	CASSTSGSYNEQFF	TGTGCCAGCAGTACTAGCGGTTCCTACAATGAGCAGTTCTTC
TRBV5-4	.	.	TRBJ1-1	14	CASSSATANTEAFF	TGTGCCAGCAGCTCCGCGACAGCTAACACTGAAGCTTTCTTT